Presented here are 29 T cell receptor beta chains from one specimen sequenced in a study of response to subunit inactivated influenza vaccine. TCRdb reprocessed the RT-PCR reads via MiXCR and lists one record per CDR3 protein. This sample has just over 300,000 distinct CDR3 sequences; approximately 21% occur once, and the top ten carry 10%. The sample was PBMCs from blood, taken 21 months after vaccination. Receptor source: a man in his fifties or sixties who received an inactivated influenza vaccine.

The CDR3 nucleotides read TGTGCCAGCAGTTATGGAGGGGAATGGGAGACCCAGTACTTC. Its translation is CASSYGGEWETQYF. This chain uses TRBV6-5 with TRBJ2-5, with D tentatively TRBD2 (6 bases). V lost 3 bases and J lost 5, with 13 bases in between. CDR1 is MNHEY and CDR2 is SVGAGI in the germline V gene. The CDR3 totals 14 residues.

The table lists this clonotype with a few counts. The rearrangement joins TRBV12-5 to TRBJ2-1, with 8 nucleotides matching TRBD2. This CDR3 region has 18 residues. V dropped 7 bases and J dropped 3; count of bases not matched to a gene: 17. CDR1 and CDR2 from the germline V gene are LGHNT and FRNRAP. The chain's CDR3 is CASAPTVGSGSLYNEQFF. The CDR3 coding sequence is TGTGCTAGTGCCCCAACCGTAGGGAGCGGGAGTCTCTACAATGAGCAGTTCTTC.

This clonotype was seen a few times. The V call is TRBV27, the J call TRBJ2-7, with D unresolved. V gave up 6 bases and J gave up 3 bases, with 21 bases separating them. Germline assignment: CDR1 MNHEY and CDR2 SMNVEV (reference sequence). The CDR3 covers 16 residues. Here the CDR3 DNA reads TGTGCCAGCAGCGCGGTCAATCCGTTTAAGGGCTACGAGCAGTACTTC. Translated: CASSAVNPFKGYEQYF.

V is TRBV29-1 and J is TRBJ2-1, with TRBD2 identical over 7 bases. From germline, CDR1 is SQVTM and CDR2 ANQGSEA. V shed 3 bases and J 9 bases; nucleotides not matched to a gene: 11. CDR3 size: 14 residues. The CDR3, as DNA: TGCAGCGTTGACGAGTCGGGAGTAGCGGGTGAGCAGTTCTTC. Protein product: CSVDESGVAGEQFF.

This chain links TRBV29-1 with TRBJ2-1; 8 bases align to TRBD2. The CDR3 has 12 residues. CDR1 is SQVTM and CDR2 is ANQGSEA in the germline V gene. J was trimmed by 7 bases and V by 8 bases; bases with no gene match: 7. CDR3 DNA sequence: TGCAGCACTACGACGGGGGGGAATGAGCAGTTCTTC. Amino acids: CSTTTGGNEQFF.

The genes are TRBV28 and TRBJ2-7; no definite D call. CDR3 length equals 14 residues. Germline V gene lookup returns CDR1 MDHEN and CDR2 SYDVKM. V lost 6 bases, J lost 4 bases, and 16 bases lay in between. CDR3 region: CASRPHSKTYEQYF. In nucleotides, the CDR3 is TGTGCCAGCAGACCCCACTCGAAAACGTACGAGCAGTACTTC. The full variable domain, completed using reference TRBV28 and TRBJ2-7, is DVKVTQSSRYLVKRTGEKVFLECVQDMDHENMFWYRQDPGLGLRLIYFSYDVKMKEKGDIPEGYSVSREKKERFSLILESASTNQTSMYLCASRPHSKTYEQYFGPGTRLTVT.

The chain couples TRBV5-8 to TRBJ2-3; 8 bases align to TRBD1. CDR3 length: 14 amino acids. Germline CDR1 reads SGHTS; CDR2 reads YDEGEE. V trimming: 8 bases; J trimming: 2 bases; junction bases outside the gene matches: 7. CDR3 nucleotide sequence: TGTGCCAGGAGCCCGGGACAGGCCACAGATACGCAGTATTTT. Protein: CARSPGQATDTQYF.

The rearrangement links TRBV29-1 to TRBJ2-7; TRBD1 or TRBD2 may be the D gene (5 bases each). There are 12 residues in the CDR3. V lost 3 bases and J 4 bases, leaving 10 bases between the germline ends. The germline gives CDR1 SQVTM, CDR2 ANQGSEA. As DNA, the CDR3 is TGCAGCGTTGAGGGGGATGGGTACGAGCAGTACTTC. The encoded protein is CSVEGDGYEQYF.

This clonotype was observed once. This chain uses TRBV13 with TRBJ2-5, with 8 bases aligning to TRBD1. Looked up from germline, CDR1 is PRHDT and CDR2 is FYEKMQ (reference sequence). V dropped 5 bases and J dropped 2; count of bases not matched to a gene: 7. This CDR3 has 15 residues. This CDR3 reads CASSPRTGRQETQYF. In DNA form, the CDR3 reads TGTGCCAGCAGCCCCCGGACAGGGCGGCAAGAGACCCAGTACTTC.

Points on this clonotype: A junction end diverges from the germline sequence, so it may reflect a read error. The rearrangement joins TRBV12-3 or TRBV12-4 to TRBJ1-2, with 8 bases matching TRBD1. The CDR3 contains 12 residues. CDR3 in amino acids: CASSQTPGQAFF. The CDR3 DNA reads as TGTGCCAGCAGTCAGACCCCGGGACAGGCTTTCTTC.

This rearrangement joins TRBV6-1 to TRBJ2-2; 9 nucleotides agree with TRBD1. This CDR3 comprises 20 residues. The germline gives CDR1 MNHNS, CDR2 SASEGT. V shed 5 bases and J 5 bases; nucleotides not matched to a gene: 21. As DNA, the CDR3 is TGTGCCAGCAGTAAAGACAGGACAGGGGCTCGATTGGGGCAAACCGGGGAGCTGTTTTTT. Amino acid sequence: CASSKDRTGARLGQTGELFF.

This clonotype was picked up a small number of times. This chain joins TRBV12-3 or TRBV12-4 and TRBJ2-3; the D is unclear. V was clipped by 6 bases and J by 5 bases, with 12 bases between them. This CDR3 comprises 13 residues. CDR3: CASSPSWGDTQYF. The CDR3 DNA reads TGTGCCAGCAGCCCCTCGTGGGGAGATACGCAGTATTTT.

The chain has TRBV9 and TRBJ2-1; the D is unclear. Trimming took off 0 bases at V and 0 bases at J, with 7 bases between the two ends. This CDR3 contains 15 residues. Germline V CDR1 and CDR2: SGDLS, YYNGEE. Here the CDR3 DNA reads TGTGCCAGCAGCGTAGGTCCAGCCTCCTACAATGAGCAGTTCTTC. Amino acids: CASSVGPASYNEQFF.

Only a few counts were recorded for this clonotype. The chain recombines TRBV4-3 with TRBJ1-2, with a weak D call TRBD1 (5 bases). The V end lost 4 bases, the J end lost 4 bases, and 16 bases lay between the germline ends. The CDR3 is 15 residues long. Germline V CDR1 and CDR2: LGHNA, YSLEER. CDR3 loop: CASSPSFSGSYGYTF. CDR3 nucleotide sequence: TGCGCCAGCAGCCCAAGCTTCTCAGGGAGCTATGGCTACACCTTC.

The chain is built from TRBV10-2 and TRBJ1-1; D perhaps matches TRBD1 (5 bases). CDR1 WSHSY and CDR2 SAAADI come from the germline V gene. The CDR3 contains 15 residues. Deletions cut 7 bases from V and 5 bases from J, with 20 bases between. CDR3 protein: CASNRQLLSGTEAFF. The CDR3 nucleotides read TGCGCCAGCAATAGACAGTTACTGTCGGGTACTGAAGCTTTCTTT.

CDR3 residues: CASSYDGSGTGELFF. The CDR3 DNA reads TGTGCCAGCAGTTATGACGGGAGTGGTACCGGGGAGCTGTTTTTT. The chain employs TRBV6-2 or TRBV6-3 and TRBJ2-2; D possibly corresponds to TRBD2 (6 bases). This CDR3 is 15 amino acids long. CDR1 and CDR2 from the germline V gene are MNHEY and SVGEGT. Trimming shortened V by 3 bases and J by 5 bases, and 13 bases separated the two germline ends.

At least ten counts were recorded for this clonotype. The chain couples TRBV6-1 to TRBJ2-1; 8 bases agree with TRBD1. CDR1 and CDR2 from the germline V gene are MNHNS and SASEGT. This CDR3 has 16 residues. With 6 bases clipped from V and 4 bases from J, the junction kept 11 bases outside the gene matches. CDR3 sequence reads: CASSTSGTGPYNEQFF. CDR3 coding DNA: TGTGCCAGCAGCACTAGTGGGACAGGACCATACAATGAGCAGTTCTTC.

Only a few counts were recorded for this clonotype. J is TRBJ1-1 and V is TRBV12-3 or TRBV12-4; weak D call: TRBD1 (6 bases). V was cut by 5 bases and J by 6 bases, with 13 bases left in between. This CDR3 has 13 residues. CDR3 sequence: CASSTYRGAEAFF. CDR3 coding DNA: TGTGCCAGCAGTACATATAGGGGGGCTGAAGCTTTCTTT.

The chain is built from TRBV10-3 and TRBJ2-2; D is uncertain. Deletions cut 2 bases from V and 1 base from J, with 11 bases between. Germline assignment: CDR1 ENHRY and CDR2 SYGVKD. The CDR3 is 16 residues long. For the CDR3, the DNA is TGTGCCATCAGTGAGCATCAAGGGAAGAACACCGGGGAGCTGTTTTTT. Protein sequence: CAISEHQGKNTGELFF.

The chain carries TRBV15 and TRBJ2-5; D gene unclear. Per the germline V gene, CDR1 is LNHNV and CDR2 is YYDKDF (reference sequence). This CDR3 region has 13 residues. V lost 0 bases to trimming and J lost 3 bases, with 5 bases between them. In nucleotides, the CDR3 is TGTGCCACCAGCAGAGAACCTGAAGAGACCCAGTACTTC. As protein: CATSREPEETQYF.

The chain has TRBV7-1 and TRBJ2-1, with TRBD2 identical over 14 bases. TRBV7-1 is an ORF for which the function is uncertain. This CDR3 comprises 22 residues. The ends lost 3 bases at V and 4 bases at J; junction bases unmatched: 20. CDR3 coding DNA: TGTGCCAGCAGCTCCCCCAAGTGGGTTTTAGGACTAGCGGGGGGCGAATACAATGAGCAGTTCTTC. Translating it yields CASSSPKWVLGLAGGEYNEQFF.

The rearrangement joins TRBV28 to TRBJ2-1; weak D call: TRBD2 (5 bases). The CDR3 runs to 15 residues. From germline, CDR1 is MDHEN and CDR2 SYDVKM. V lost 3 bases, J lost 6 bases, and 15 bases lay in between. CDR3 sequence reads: CASSFRRVNSNEQFF. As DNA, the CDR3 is TGTGCCAGCAGTTTTCGGCGGGTTAATTCCAATGAGCAGTTCTTC.

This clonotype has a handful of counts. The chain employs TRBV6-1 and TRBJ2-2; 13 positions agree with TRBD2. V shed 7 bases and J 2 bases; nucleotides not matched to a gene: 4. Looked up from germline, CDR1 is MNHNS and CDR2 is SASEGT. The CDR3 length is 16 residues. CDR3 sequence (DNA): TGTGCCAGCAAGGGGACTAGCGGGAAAAACACCGGGGAGCTGTTTTTT. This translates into CASKGTSGKNTGELFF.

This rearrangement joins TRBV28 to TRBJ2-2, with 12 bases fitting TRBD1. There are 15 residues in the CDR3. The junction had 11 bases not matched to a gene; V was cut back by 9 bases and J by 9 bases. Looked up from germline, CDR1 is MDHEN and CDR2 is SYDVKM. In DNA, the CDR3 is TGTGCCAGTACCGATCCGGGACAGGGGGCTAGGGAGCTGTTTTTT. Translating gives CASTDPGQGARELFF.

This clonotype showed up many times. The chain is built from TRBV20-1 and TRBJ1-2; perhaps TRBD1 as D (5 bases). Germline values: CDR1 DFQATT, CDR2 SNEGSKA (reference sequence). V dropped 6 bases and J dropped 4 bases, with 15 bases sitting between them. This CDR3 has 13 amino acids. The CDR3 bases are TGCAGTGCCTACGAAGGGGTTAGCTATGGCTACACCTTC. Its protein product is CSAYEGVSYGYTF.

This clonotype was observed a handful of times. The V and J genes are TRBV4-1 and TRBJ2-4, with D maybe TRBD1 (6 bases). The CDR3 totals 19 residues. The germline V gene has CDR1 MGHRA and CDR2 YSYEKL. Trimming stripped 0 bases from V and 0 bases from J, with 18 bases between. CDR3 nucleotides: TGCGCCAGCAGCCAAGATCTTCAGCAGGGGCCTCTAGCCAAAAACATTCAGTACTTC. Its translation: CASSQDLQQGPLAKNIQYF.

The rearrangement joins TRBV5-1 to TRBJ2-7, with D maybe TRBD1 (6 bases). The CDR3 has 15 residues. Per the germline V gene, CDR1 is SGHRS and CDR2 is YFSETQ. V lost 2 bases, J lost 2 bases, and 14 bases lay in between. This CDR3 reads CASSFGQPPAYEQYF. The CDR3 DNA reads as TGCGCCAGCAGCTTTGGACAGCCTCCGGCCTACGAGCAGTACTTC.

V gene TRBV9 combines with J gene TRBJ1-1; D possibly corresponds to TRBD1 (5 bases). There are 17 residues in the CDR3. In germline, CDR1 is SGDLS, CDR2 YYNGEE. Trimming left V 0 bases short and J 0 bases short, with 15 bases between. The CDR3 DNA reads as TGTGCCAGCAGCGTAGGGGGGTCAGAGACCATGAACACTGAAGCTTTCTTT. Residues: CASSVGGSETMNTEAFF.

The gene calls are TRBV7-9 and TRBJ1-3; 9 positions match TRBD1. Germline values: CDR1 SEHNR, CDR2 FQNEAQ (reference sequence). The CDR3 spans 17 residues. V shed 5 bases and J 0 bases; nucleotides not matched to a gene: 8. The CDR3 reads CASSIPGQGFSGNTIYF. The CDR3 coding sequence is TGTGCCAGCAGCATCCCGGGACAGGGATTCTCTGGAAACACCATATATTTT.